Included here is one T cell receptor beta chain sequence, with context. The entry originates in a study of monozygotic twins with inflammatory bowel disease. This CDR3 is built from 18 residues. The germline gives CDR1 MNHEY, CDR2 SVGEGT. Template-switch reactions added UMIs with a 6-nucleotide sample barcode. Reanalyzing the 5' RACE reads, TCRdb keeps one entry per CDR3 protein, without DNA. The table lists 330,000 or so distinct CDR3 sequences. The rearrangement joins TRBV6-2 or TRBV6-3 to TRBJ1-1; the TCRdb call, TRBD1, lacks DNA for checking. The receptor comes from a human donor with ulcerative colitis or Crohn's disease, or a healthy co-twin of an affected twin (not recorded which). Sequenced sample: blood. The CDR3 loop is CASPLIPGEVVVNAEAFF.